The clone carrying this TCR beta chain was seen just once. The source of the sample is a study of blood T cell repertoires in COVID-19. Generated by immunoSEQ multiplex PCR, the TCRdb table keeps only in-frame clones and is missing some. The table includes nearly 200,000 clones, 84% detected once. V was cut by 4 bases and J by 5 bases, with 9 bases left in between. From germline, CDR1 is SNHLY and CDR2 FYNNEI. The length of the CDR3 is 13 residues. The rearrangement joins TRBV2 to TRBJ1-5; no firm D call. The sequenced sample consisted of PBMCs or T cells enriched from blood (not recorded which). The receptor comes from a man between 35 and 55 years old who had recovered from COVID-19. CDR3 DNA sequence: TGTGCCAGCAGTGTGAGAGAGGATCAGCCCCAGCATTTT. As protein: CASSVREDQPQHF.